The TCR beta chain described here comes from a study of cytomegalovirus exposure and HLA in healthy donors (dated by TCRdb to about 2017). For the study in its entirety: An earlier analysis of roughly 500 of the donors reported 250 to 350 Gb of sequence data and approximately 110 million unique TCR beta sequences from 150 million to 200 million T cells. Approximately 310 gigabases of sequencing data and approximately 85 million unique TCR sequences were included in an early release covering roughly 600 HLA-typed donors. Of the approximately 400 genotyped donors, roughly 85% fell in the genetic ancestry cluster associated with self-reported Caucasian donors. The aim of the study was to test whether cataloging public T cell receptors could identify signatures of past pathogen exposure. The study profiled the T cell repertoires of approximately 700 subjects by immunosequencing and related them to cytomegalovirus serostatus. A separate validation cohort of over 95 different subjects was used in addition to the 666-subject first cohort. To predict cytomegalovirus infection status, the study combined high-throughput TCR immunosequencing, statistical association of individual TCRs with disease status, and machine learning. To study patterns of TCR occurrence, a later analysis re-analyzed previously published TCR beta repertoires from around 700 donors and added high-resolution HLA genotyping. In the later analysis, no new phenotypic data were used to find candidate immune exposures; instead, reliance was placed on TCR beta sequences and their occurrence across donors. An earlier analysis of several hundred of the donors used high-throughput TCR beta sequencing to judge whether each TCR beta V gene segment behaved as functional or pseudogenic. Donor age, sex, ethnicity and CMV serostatus were compiled alongside the repertoire data. A later genetic analysis took genome-wide SNP genotypes for about 60% of the roughly 670 donors and used that subset as a discovery cohort. Every repertoire in the discovery cohort had been generated on one and the same sequencing platform. Class I and class II HLA loci were covered by the typing at four-digit resolution. The number of donors typed differed by locus, with roughly 620-630 for A, B, C, DRB1 and DQB1, over 500 for DQA1, over 600 for DPA1, and 450 to 480 for DPB1. Four or five DR-DQ haplotypes were handled as single units for association and clustering, since linkage in the cohort was strong. On average, roughly 250,000 unique TCR beta nucleotide sequences were sequenced per donor among a few hundred genotyped donors of the cohort, with roughly 18% of those sequences being non-productive.

Here is what the overall study found, with its caveats: In a later analysis, HLA-associated TCR beta chains were found to be more clonally expanded and to have lower generation probabilities than equally common non-associated chains. At a false discovery rate of 0.05, a later analysis linked 15,000 to 20,000 TCR beta sequences to specific HLA alleles. While some public TCRs were present in many individuals, most TCR sequences turned up only very rarely across donors. An earlier analysis of 587 of the donors showed that most TCR beta V segments appeared in productive rearrangements either about 87% or about 30% of the time, which broadly matched IMGT annotations. When HLA alleles, especially DR and DQ, strongly co-occurred, TCR associations were difficult to assign to individual alleles. Several of the top co-occurrence clusters appeared to be linked to parvovirus B19, influenza, CMV and Epstein-Barr virus, according to a later analysis. Compared with the approximately 600-donor mean, donors in an Asian-associated ancestry cluster had fewer N-insertions in productive TCRs, according to a later genetic analysis. The authors suggested that the approach could potentially be extended to other disease states and immunological phenotypes. In a later analysis, the rate of TCR association differed among HLA loci, with DRB1 alleles having the most associated TCRs and HLA-C alleles having the fewest. CMV serostatus was the only immune exposure information available for the cohort. Correlated functional status among segregating V segments might reflect linkage disequilibrium, but an unknown experimental factor could not be ruled out. In vitro tests confirmed that a few of the cytomegalovirus-associated TCR beta chains recognize cytomegalovirus antigens. The earlier analysis of almost 600 of the donors excluded roughly 16 rarely observed V segments, including chromosome 9 orphons, because counts were too low. A further reported finding was that TCR beta sequences accurately predicted the HLA-A and HLA-B alleles for most subjects in the first cohort. Sequencing depth was assumed to be roughly uniform across donors in the presence/absence analyses, though that assumption may not hold. A later analysis found that most CMV-associated TCR beta chains appeared HLA-restricted, with HLA associations seemingly driven largely by CMV exposure. Because HLA typing was unavailable for some donors at each locus, only the typed subset was used in association tests. In a later genetic analysis, a missense DCLRE1C variant was associated with V-gene and J-gene trimming of TCR beta chains, and the association was replicated in an independent cohort. The cohort was sequenced for TCR beta chains only, and without alpha or paired-chain data the features that could be detected were limited. In both the original and validation cohorts, the classifier was reported to diagnose cytomegalovirus status with high specificity and sensitivity. Because the 87-base-pair reads could not distinguish some IMGT-functional V segments, including TRBV6-2 and TRBV6-3, those segments were excluded. The sequencing pipeline was judged likely to have produced a cluster of highly shared sequence variants as a technical artifact. The study listed 150 to 200 TCR beta chains as associated with cytomegalovirus.

The junction shows trimming of 7 bases on V and 0 bases on J, and the gene matches do not reach 14 bases of it. The CDR3, from cysteine to phenylalanine, totals 17 residues. Just CDR3 DNA is preserved here, 51 bases in frame from base 1. The germline V gene (reference sequence) gives CDR1 as SEHNR and CDR2 as FQNEAQ. Libraries came from the immunoSEQ multiplex PCR assay. The multiplex PCR relied on a mix of 60 forward primers for TCR Vbeta segments and 13 reverse primers for TCR Jbeta segments. Amplification of the CDR3 region of rearranged TCR beta genes was performed with a multiplex PCR assay on genomic DNA. On the Illumina HiSeq System, the amplified TCR beta libraries were sequenced as 87-base-pair reads. In the authors' own workflow: A later analysis counted tens of millions of unique TCR beta chains across the 666 repertoires, and 9.5 million to 11 million of these chains were shared by at least two donors. Raw reads were error-corrected and collapsed into unique sequences by a nearest-neighbor algorithm in which closely related sequences were merged to remove PCR and sequencing errors. To assign V, D and J gene segments, CDR3 sequences were aligned to IMGT reference sequences. For a sequence to be retained, at least a six-nucleotide match to both a V gene segment and a J gene segment was required. Rearrangements were called productive when the CDR3 lacked stop codons and stayed in frame with V and J; all others were non-productive. Following IMGT convention, CDR3 was defined as the stretch from the second conserved V-encoded cysteine to the conserved J-encoded phenylalanine. Sequences without an unambiguous match to a single V gene segment were excluded from the earlier analysis of a few hundred of the donors. An earlier analysis of 587 of the donors called V segments functional above 56.7% productive rearrangements and segregating when the between-donor standard deviation exceeded 5%. A statistical classification framework was built to diagnose cytomegalovirus status from the catalog of TCR beta chain sequences. In a later analysis, V and J genes were assigned by comparing TCR nucleotide sequences against IMGT/GENE-DB human TR gene sequences. Using the TCRdist pipeline, a later analysis assigned CDR3 sequences along with most-parsimonious VDJ recombination scenarios. In a later analysis, each TCR beta chain was defined by its CDR3 amino acid sequence together with its V-gene family, and reads lacking a unique V-gene family were excluded. As a way to deal with suspected cross-contamination and a sequencing artifact, a later analysis dropped hundreds of nucleotide sequences that were highly shared and had low generation probability. A later analysis calculated a clonal expansion index for each public chain from normalized within-repertoire ranks of inferred template counts. A later analysis computed generation probabilities with a VDJ recombination model fitted to out-of-frame rearrangements, and checked the results against IGoR. In a later analysis, hypergeometric tests were used to score TCR-TCR, TCR-HLA and TCR-CMV co-occurrence, with a repertoire-size bias correction applied to TCR pairs. A later analysis estimated false discovery rates by permuting HLA or CMV assignments 20 times. In a later analysis, co-occurring TCRs were grouped with DBSCAN, and TCRdist sequence similarity was added when clustering was performed within HLA-allele-positive subsets. Repertoires with fewer than 30,000 or more than 120,000 public chains were left out of co-occurrence clustering, as were about 5 repertoires with anomalous nucleotide sharing. TCRdb mirrors the immuneACCESS table, restricted to in-frame sequences. Some clones are absent from its copies; in checked studies, under half trace to an unresolved V gene, and the reason for the others is unknown. V and J calls and clone size come straight from that table; D and trimming were deduced from the DNA. This sample has approximately 240,000 clones in its table, and roughly 87% of those were observed once. The top ten constitute 5.4% of the sample.

The cohort consisted of some 730 healthy bone marrow donors. At the time of sampling, every cohort member was nominally healthy, though immune exposures that went unrecorded were likely present. The donor was CMV seropositive and belonged to the group of around 300 seropositive cohort members. Each donor provided a peripheral blood sample, and peripheral blood mononuclear cells were used for TCR beta sequencing. The Qiagen DNeasy Blood Extraction Kit was used to extract genomic DNA from the blood cell samples. As for this clone: Its antigen is still unknown. No much larger clone exists at a distance of one base, and base qualities are not known.

This TCR was sampled from a middle-aged woman in good health and CMV-seropositive. The rearrangement combines TRBV7-9 with TRBJ1-2, and 7 junctional nucleotides match TRBD1. Sequenced sample: PBMCs. The nucleotide sequence is TGTGCCAGCACCTTTGGTGTGGGGACAGCGACTAACTATGGCTACACCTTC. Translated, this gives CASTFGVGTATNYGYTF.